This TCR beta chain appears in the sequencing data of a study of blood T cell repertoires in COVID-19. The assay was immunoSEQ multiplex PCR, and TCRdb's table has in-frame clones only and misses some. Among about 41,000 clones listed, approximately 90% were seen once. Trimming pared 0 bases from V and 4 bases from J, leaving 4 bases between. Germline V lookup: CDR1 SGHNT, CDR2 YYREEE (reference sequence). The CDR3 spans 13 residues. This chain uses TRBV5-4 with TRBJ2-2, with D uncertain. Sample: peripheral blood. The TCR originated in a man aged 60 to 75 with acute or convalescent COVID-19. This chain's CDR3 is CASSLVVTGELFF. The CDR3 DNA reads as TGTGCCAGCAGCTTGGTCGTCACCGGGGAGCTGTTTTTT. Based on the CDR3 plus reference TRBV5-4 and TRBJ2-2, the full variable domain is ETGVTQSPTHLIKTRGQQVTLRCSSQSGHNTVSWYQQALGQGPQFIFQYYREEENGRGNFPPRFSGLQFPNYSSELNVNALELDDSALYLCASSLVVTGELFFGEGSRLTVL.